A single sample gave rise to the 16 T cell receptor beta chains below, sequenced in a study of post-analysis software for immune sequencing data. Study-level points and caveats: Among five TRBV segments more frequent in patients than controls were TRBV5-6, TRBV5-1 and TRBV20-1.

Included in the TCR beta cDNA libraries were unique molecular identifiers. TCRdb used MiXCR to reprocess the PCR reads, holding one entry per CDR3 protein. The data hold roughly 400,000 distinct CDR3 sequences, with 39% observed a single time. For these TCRs, the target antigens are not known. Sequences were obtained from blood. The source is a girl aged 2-10 years with multiple sclerosis.

The CDR3 nucleotides are TGCAGTGCTAGAGAGGTTCGGGACCGCTCTGCCCAGCATTTT. Its translation: CSAREVRDRSAQHF. The rearrangement joins TRBV20-1 to TRBJ1-5; tentative D call: TRBD1 (5 bases). Trimming took 0 bases from V and 11 from J, leaving 17 bases between them. From germline, CDR1 is DFQATT and CDR2 SNEGSKA (reference sequence). This CDR3 has 14 residues.

This clonotype was detected a few times. V and J are TRBV3-1 and TRBJ2-4; D possibly corresponds to TRBD2 (6 bases). The CDR3 is 16 amino acids. The germline V gene has CDR1 LGHDT and CDR2 YNNKEL (reference sequence). The ends were cut back, 1 base at V and 9 bases at J, with 19 bases in the middle. The CDR3 coding sequence is TGTGCCAGCAGCCAAGCTTCTAGCGCCATTCTCGGCATTCAGTACTTC. Translated, it gives CASSQASSAILGIQYF.

The chain combines TRBV27 with TRBJ2-3, with 7 nucleotides matching TRBD2. The CDR3 loop spans 15 amino acids. Trimming at V came to 3 bases and at J to 4 bases, leaving 7 bases not matched to a gene. The germline V gene encodes CDR1 MNHEY and CDR2 SMNVEV (reference sequence). CDR3 bases: TGTGCCAGCAGTTTTGGCTCAGGGAGGGCAGATACGCAGTATTTT. The encoded protein is CASSFGSGRADTQYF.

This CDR3 reads CASRALNTEAFF. DNA for the CDR3: TGCGCCAGCAGAGCTTTGAACACTGAAGCTTTCTTT. This chain connects TRBV5-1 to TRBJ1-1, with D hard to call. Trimming stripped 5 bases from V and 0 bases from J, with 5 bases between. This CDR3 spans 12 amino acids. Germline V lookup: CDR1 SGHRS, CDR2 YFSETQ.

V gene TRBV12-3 or TRBV12-4 combines with J gene TRBJ2-5; D unclear. Trimming left V 3 bases short and J 11 bases short, with 19 bases between. The CDR3 is 14 amino acids. Written as DNA, the CDR3 is TGTGCCAGCAGTTTCAGCGAGACCCAATACGAACAGTACTTC. It is translated as CASSFSETQYEQYF.

This clonotype has just a few counts. The V call is TRBV5-1, the J call TRBJ1-5, with D hard to call. There are 12 residues in the CDR3. The ends were cut back, 4 bases at V and 4 bases at J, with 6 bases in the middle. CDR1 and CDR2 (germline): SGHRS, YFSETQ. The CDR3 is CASSLKNQPQHF. The DNA for the CDR3 is TGCGCCAGCAGCCTCAAAAATCAGCCCCAGCATTTT.

V gene TRBV7-2 combines with J gene TRBJ2-5, with a possible D match to TRBD1 (5 bases). V shed 3 bases and J shed 1 base, with 9 bases lying between them. The CDR3 contains 14 residues. Per germline, CDR1 SGHTA and CDR2 FQGNSA. CDR3 DNA: TGTGCCAGCAGCTTGGACACTTCCCAAGAGACCCAGTACTTC. Translating it yields CASSLDTSQETQYF.

This sequence joins TRBV29-1 and TRBJ2-5, with D perhaps TRBD2 (6 bases). The CDR3 runs to 14 residues. The germline V gene has CDR1 SQVTM and CDR2 ANQGSEA. V dropped 3 bases and J dropped 11 bases, with 22 bases sitting between them. The CDR3 bases are TGCAGCGTTGAGGGACGGGGGACCAAAAGTGAGCAGTACTTC. Encoded protein: CSVEGRGTKSEQYF. Full variable domain (remainder filled in from reference TRBV29-1 and TRBJ2-5): SAVISQKPSRDICQRGTSLTIQCQVDSQVTMMFWYRQQPGQSLTLIATANQGSEATYESGFVIDKFPISRPNLTFSTLTVSNMSPEDSSIYLCSVEGRGTKSEQYFGPGTRLLVL.

V and J are TRBV6-8 and TRBJ1-2; D is perhaps TRBD1 (5 bases). The V gene's germline CDR1 is MNHGY and CDR2 SAAAGT. V was cut by 5 bases and J by 9 bases, with 13 bases left in between. The CDR3 has 12 residues. DNA of the CDR3: TGTGCCAGCAGTAGGGGCGTATGGAGCTACACCTTC. As protein: CASSRGVWSYTF.

The rearrangement joins TRBV9 to TRBJ2-5; 14 nucleotides match TRBD2. The germline gives CDR1 SGDLS, CDR2 YYNGEE. The J segment lost 5 bases and the V segment lost 4 bases, leaving 10 bases of the junction unmatched. This CDR3 has 17 amino acids. CDR3 in DNA: TGTGCCAGCAGCCTCCCCGGGACTAGCGGGAGTGGCGAGACCCAGTACTTC. Translation: CASSLPGTSGSGETQYF.

The chain combines TRBV6-2 or TRBV6-3 with TRBJ2-1; 11 nucleotides match TRBD2. Germline trimming cut 2 bases from V and 10 bases from J; bases unmatched to any gene: 10. The CDR3 sequence is 16 residues long. The V gene's germline CDR1 is MNHEY and CDR2 SVGEGT. CDR3 region: CASSYPGTSGRGEQFF. The CDR3 nucleotides read TGTGCCAGCAGTTACCCTGGGACTAGCGGCAGGGGAGAGCAGTTCTTC.

This clonotype occurred once. The chain recombines TRBV5-5 with TRBJ1-4, with 7 nucleotides matching TRBD1. The CDR3 totals 15 residues. The V segment lost 4 bases and the J segment 0 bases; nucleotides outside the gene matches: 3. Germline loops: CDR1 SGHKS, CDR2 YYEKEE (reference sequence). The CDR3 sequence is CASSVTGTTNEKLFF. Here the CDR3 DNA reads TGTGCCAGCAGCGTGACAGGGACAACTAATGAAAAACTGTTTTTT.

The chain carries TRBV12-3 or TRBV12-4 and TRBJ1-1, with D perhaps TRBD1 (5 bases). The CDR3 consists of 13 residues. Trimming pared 6 bases from V and 1 base from J, leaving 9 bases between. The CDR3 nucleotides read TGTGCCAGCAGAGACCAGGGGAACACTGAAGCTTTCTTT. Residues: CASRDQGNTEAFF.

For this clonotype: A junction boundary mismatches the germline segment, possibly from a read error. In DNA, the CDR3 is TGCGCCAGCTCACCATATAGCGGGAGTAATGAGCAGTTCTTC. Translation gives CASSPYSGSNEQFF. This rearrangement joins TRBV18 to TRBJ2-1; 9 nucleotides line up with TRBD2. In germline, CDR1 is KGHSH, CDR2 LQKENI. This CDR3 is 14 amino acids long. Full variable domain (outside the CDR3, taken from reference TRBV18 and TRBJ2-1): NAGVMQNPRHLVRRRGQEARLRCSPMKGHSHVYWYRQLPEEGLKFMVYLQKENIIDESGMPKERFSAEFPKEGPSILRIQQVVRGDSAAYFCASSPYSGSNEQFFGPGTRLTVL.

The chain is built from TRBV6-5 and TRBJ1-5, with 9 bases that match TRBD1. The V gene end was trimmed by 6 bases and the J gene end by 1 base; junction bases not matched to a gene: 4. CDR1 MNHEY and CDR2 SVGAGI come from the germline V gene. The CDR3 length is 15 residues. The CDR3 spells CASRQQGASNQPQHF. CDR3 DNA sequence: TGTGCCAGCAGACAACAGGGGGCGAGCAATCAGCCCCAGCATTTT.

V and J are TRBV20-1 and TRBJ2-1; tentative D call: TRBD2 (5 bases). This CDR3 has 16 amino acids. The V end lost 6 bases, the J end lost 8 bases, and 26 bases lay between the germline ends. The germline CDR1 and CDR2 sequences are DFQATT and SNEGSKA (reference sequence). The DNA of the CDR3 is TGCAGTGCAACCTCTAGCCCTCAAGGTGTACGCGATGAGCAGTTCTTC. It translates to CSATSSPQGVRDEQFF.